The 29 T cell receptor beta chains given below trace back to one sample, sequenced in a study of T-cell memory formation after mild COVID-19. TCRdb re-derived calls from the 5' RACE reads in MiXCR, one entry per CDR3 protein. The sample records more than 110,000 distinct CDR3 sequences, more than 13% being singletons. Source material: PBMCs or a T cell subset sorted from them (not recorded which). Receptor source: an adult woman who had mild COVID-19 (a few samples of this study predate the infection). Cell type and time point are not known.

Ten or more counts support this clonotype. This chain links TRBV27 with TRBJ2-5, with D tentatively TRBD2 (5 bases). The germline V gene has CDR1 MNHEY and CDR2 SMNVEV (reference sequence). V was cut by 5 bases and J by 4 bases, with 17 bases left in between. CDR3 length equals 15 residues. Written as DNA, the CDR3 is TGTGCCAGCAGTCCCCAAGAAACCGGGGTAGAGACCCAGTACTTC. It specifies CASSPQETGVETQYF.

For this clonotype: It may be a read error: a sequence one base away is much more abundant. The V call is TRBV11-2, the J call TRBJ2-7; the match to TRBD1 covers 7 bases. After removal of 5 bases from V and 5 bases from J, the junction contained 3 bases not matched to a gene. Per the germline V gene, CDR1 is SGHAT and CDR2 is FQNNGV. This CDR3 comprises 12 residues. The CDR3 nucleotides are TGTGCCAGCAGCCCGACAGGGAACGAGCAGTACTTC. It yields the protein CASSPTGNEQYF.

CDR3 protein: CASSTALGVNEQFF. CDR3 DNA sequence: TGTGCCAGTAGTACGGCGCTAGGGGTCAATGAGCAGTTCTTC. The chain links TRBV19 to TRBJ2-1; possible D gene TRBD1, 5 bases. This CDR3 is built from 14 residues. Trimming took 4 bases from V and 6 from J, leaving 13 bases between them. Germline V gene lookup returns CDR1 LNHDA and CDR2 SQIVND (reference sequence).

Of note for this clonotype: Relative to the germline gene, one junction end is altered; a read error may explain this. V is TRBV2 and J is TRBJ2-3; no reliable D call. The CDR3 length is 15 residues. Looked up from germline, CDR1 is SNHLY and CDR2 is FYNNEI. The CDR3 DNA is TGTGCCAGCAGGGAAGCCGTCACCTTCACAGATACGCAGTATTTT. As protein: CASREAVTFTDTQYF.

The chain is built from TRBV13 and TRBJ2-3; 10 bases match TRBD1. Germline loops: CDR1 PRHDT, CDR2 FYEKMQ (reference sequence). The CDR3 spans 17 residues. Unmatched junction bases numbered 11, after V lost 4 bases and J lost 4 bases. DNA for the CDR3: TGTGCCAGCAGCTCCAACCCGACAGGGGGCTTATCAGATACGCAGTATTTT. Amino acids: CASSSNPTGGLSDTQYF.

This clonotype was counted a few times. The CDR3 DNA follows: TGTGCCAGCAGCCCCAGGACATATCCAGATACGCAGTATTTT. Protein product: CASSPRTYPDTQYF. The chain links TRBV7-9 to TRBJ2-3; D is perhaps TRBD1 (5 bases). Trimming took off 5 bases at V and 4 bases at J, with 13 bases between the two ends. CDR3 length equals 14 residues. CDR1 is SEHNR, CDR2 FQNEAQ, per germline (reference sequence).

This clonotype has just a few counts. This chain joins TRBV7-9 and TRBJ2-3, with a possible D match to TRBD2 (5 bases). V was trimmed by 1 base and J by 2 bases, leaving 10 bases between them. Germline loops: CDR1 SEHNR, CDR2 FQNEAQ (reference sequence). This CDR3 spans 15 amino acids. CDR3 sequence reads: CASSLGLFPTDTQYF. CDR3 nucleotides: TGTGCCAGCAGCTTAGGACTATTTCCCACAGATACGCAGTATTTT.

The CDR3 loop reads CASSSSPPLVGTDTQYF. CDR3 nucleotide sequence: TGTGCCAGCAGCTCCAGCCCCCCACTAGTCGGGACAGATACGCAGTATTTT. The chain recombines TRBV7-6 with TRBJ2-3; D is possibly TRBD2 (5 bases). The CDR3 has 17 residues. Per germline, CDR1 SGHVS and CDR2 FNYEAQ. V lost 4 bases and J 3 bases, leaving 20 bases between the germline ends.

The chain carries TRBV3-1 and TRBJ2-1; no clear D gene. The germline CDR1 and CDR2 sequences are LGHDT and YNNKEL (reference sequence). This CDR3 comprises 16 residues. The V end was cut by 3 bases, the J end by 4 bases, with 16 bases between. The CDR3 reads CASSQRRTVGYNEQFF. CDR3 DNA sequence: TGTGCCAGCAGCCAGAGGCGTACTGTGGGTTACAATGAGCAGTTCTTC.

A few counts support this clonotype. CDR3: CASSLGSFFQPQHF. CDR3 sequence (DNA): TGTGCCAGCTCCCTCGGCAGTTTCTTTCAGCCCCAGCATTTT. V gene TRBV9 combines with J gene TRBJ1-5; D unclear. Trimming pared 7 bases from V and 6 bases from J, leaving 17 bases between. Germline CDR1 reads SGDLS; CDR2 reads YYNGEE. This CDR3 contains 14 residues. Based on the CDR3 plus reference TRBV9 and TRBJ1-5, the full variable domain is DSGVTQTPKHLITATGQRVTLRCSPRSGDLSVYWYQQSLDQGLQFLIQYYNGEERAKGNILERFSAQQFPDLHSELNLSSLELGDSALYFCASSLGSFFQPQHFGDGTRLSIL.

This chain links TRBV29-1 with TRBJ2-7, with 7 bases that match TRBD1. Losses at the gene ends were 5 bases for V and 3 bases for J; bases not matched to a gene: 10. This CDR3 contains 14 residues. Germline values: CDR1 SQVTM, CDR2 ANQGSEA. CDR3 region: CSVLLVGDSYEQYF. The CDR3 region has the DNA TGCAGCGTTCTTCTCGTTGGGGACAGCTACGAGCAGTACTTC.

A few counts support this clonotype. The V call is TRBV2, the J call TRBJ2-2; D is unresolved. The CDR3 loop spans 13 amino acids. Germline CDR1 reads SNHLY; CDR2 reads FYNNEI. V lost 3 bases to trimming and J lost 0 bases, with 2 bases between them. The DNA of the CDR3 is TGTGCCAGCAGTGATGCGAACACCGGGGAGCTGTTTTTT. This gives the protein CASSDANTGELFF.

The chain couples TRBV13 to TRBJ2-5; possibly TRBD1 or TRBD2 for D (6 bases each). The CDR3 contains 14 residues. V was clipped by 3 bases and J by 3 bases, with 11 bases between them. In germline, CDR1 is PRHDT, CDR2 FYEKMQ (reference sequence). CDR3 in amino acids: CASSLGGRKETQYF. For the CDR3, the DNA is TGTGCCAGCAGCTTGGGGGGCCGAAAAGAGACCCAGTACTTC.

The gene calls are TRBV13 and TRBJ2-3; D might be TRBD1 or TRBD2, each matching 5 bases. Between the trimmed V and J ends, which lost 3 bases and 6 bases, there was a span of 13 bases. Germline V gene sequence: CDR1 PRHDT, CDR2 FYEKMQ (reference sequence). CDR3 length: 14 amino acids. CDR3 sequence reads: CASSLRGQADTQYF. CDR3 in DNA: TGTGCCAGCAGCTTGAGGGGTCAAGCGGATACGCAGTATTTT.

The rearrangement links TRBV5-5 to TRBJ2-7; D may be TRBD2 (5 bases). This CDR3 contains 15 residues. Germline V gives CDR1 SGHKS, CDR2 YYEKEE (reference sequence). Trimming removed 2 bases from V and 3 bases from J, with 15 bases in between. CDR3 protein: CASSFWPSNIYEQYF. The CDR3 nucleotides are TGTGCCAGCAGCTTTTGGCCTAGCAACATCTACGAGCAGTACTTC.

This clonotype occurred a few times. The gene calls are TRBV3-1 and TRBJ2-7, with D uncertain. Germline lookup yields CDR1 LGHDT and CDR2 YNNKEL (reference sequence). The V end lost 5 bases, the J end lost 2 bases, and 10 bases lay between the germline ends. The CDR3 runs to 13 residues. As DNA, the CDR3 is TGTGCCAGCAGCGCCGGGCCTGCCTACGAGCAGTACTTC. Amino acids: CASSAGPAYEQYF.

This clonotype appeared a few times. The rearrangement joins TRBV5-1 to TRBJ2-3; D not resolved. V lost 0 bases and J lost 3, with 8 bases in between. The CDR3 spans 14 residues. Germline V gene lookup returns CDR1 SGHRS and CDR2 YFSETQ. In nucleotides, the CDR3 is TGCGCCAGCAGCTTGGAGGGCCCGACAGATACGCAGTATTTT. The encoded protein is CASSLEGPTDTQYF.

This clonotype occurred a few times. This chain connects TRBV7-2 to TRBJ2-2; weak D call: TRBD2 (5 bases). Trimming cost V 5 bases and J 6 bases, with 13 bases left between them. Per the germline V gene, CDR1 is SGHTA and CDR2 is FQGNSA. The CDR3 consists of 14 residues. This CDR3 reads CASSPIRGPGELFF. The CDR3 coding sequence is TGTGCCAGCAGCCCCATACGAGGGCCCGGGGAGCTGTTTTTT.

The chain joins TRBV6-2 or TRBV6-3 to TRBJ2-5, with TRBD2 matching over 7 bases. CDR1 and CDR2 (germline): MNHEY, SVGEGT. The J segment lost 0 bases and the V segment lost 2 bases, leaving 12 bases of the junction unmatched. This CDR3 is 18 amino acids long. CDR3 residues: CASSYLAGTRENQETQYF. The DNA for the CDR3 is TGTGCCAGCAGTTACCTAGCCGGCACGCGGGAGAACCAAGAGACCCAGTACTTC.

This clonotype was picked up a small number of times. This chain connects TRBV11-2 to TRBJ2-1; 9 bases fit TRBD2. The germline CDR1 and CDR2 sequences are SGHAT and FQNNGV. The V gene end was trimmed by 1 base and the J gene end by 3 bases; junction bases not matched to a gene: 7. This CDR3 has 17 residues. The CDR3 DNA reads TGTGCCAGCAGCTTAGCCTTTAGCGGGAGTGTCTACAATGAGCAGTTCTTC. Translation: CASSLAFSGSVYNEQFF.

This clonotype was seen only a few times. The chain's CDR3 is CASSLELAGGWTETQYF. In DNA, the CDR3 is TGTGCCAGCAGCTTGGAGCTAGCGGGGGGGTGGACAGAGACCCAGTACTTC. The chain links TRBV7-6 to TRBJ2-5; 12 bases are a match to TRBD2. CDR1 is SGHVS and CDR2 is FNYEAQ in the germline V gene. This CDR3 comprises 17 residues. Losses at the gene ends were 3 bases for V and 4 bases for J; bases not matched to a gene: 9.

This clonotype turned up a few times. The chain links TRBV3-1 to TRBJ2-1; 8 bases map to TRBD2. The CDR3 totals 15 residues. Germline values: CDR1 LGHDT, CDR2 YNNKEL (reference sequence). V trimming: 6 bases; J trimming: 4 bases; junction bases outside the gene matches: 8. The CDR3: CASSRAGEVYNEQFF. CDR3 nucleotide sequence: TGTGCCAGCAGTCGAGCGGGAGAGGTGTACAATGAGCAGTTCTTC.

The chain joins TRBV4-1 to TRBJ1-6; D remains unclear. The V end was cut by 0 bases, the J end by 4 bases, with 10 bases between. The CDR3 totals 16 residues. Germline assignment: CDR1 MGHRA and CDR2 YSYEKL. For the CDR3, the DNA is TGCGCCAGCAGCCAAGAAGCGGCTGAATATAATTCACCCCTCCACTTT. This codes for CASSQEAAEYNSPLHF.

There are a few counts of this clonotype. The chain links TRBV6-5 to TRBJ1-2, with D possibly being TRBD1 (6 bases). Germline CDR1 and CDR2: MNHEY and SVGAGI. The CDR3 runs 16 residues. V was clipped by 0 bases and J by 5 bases, with 16 bases between them. CDR3 in DNA: TGTGCCAGCAGTTACTCTGGGGACAAGTGGGGGTATGGCTACACCTTC. Translated: CASSYSGDKWGYGYTF.

This clonotype appeared a few times. The chain has TRBV3-1 and TRBJ2-7; D is uncertain. Germline V gene data show CDR1 as LGHDT and CDR2 as YNNKEL (reference sequence). Trimming removed 0 bases from V and 3 bases from J, with 12 bases in between. There are 15 residues in the CDR3. This CDR3 reads CASSQDGEYIYEQYF. The CDR3 DNA reads TGTGCCAGCAGCCAAGATGGCGAGTATATCTACGAGCAGTACTTC.

V usage is TRBV28 and J usage is TRBJ2-7; D remains unclear. There are 11 residues in the CDR3. Trimming pared 5 bases from V and 3 bases from J, leaving 5 bases between. Germline V lookup: CDR1 MDHEN, CDR2 SYDVKM. This CDR3 reads CASSMFYEQYF. The CDR3, as DNA: TGTGCCAGCAGTATGTTCTACGAGCAGTACTTC.

The CDR3 region has the DNA TGCAGTGCTAGAGATCTAACTAGCGGGGGGGAGTACAATGAGCAGTTCTTC. This encodes CSARDLTSGGEYNEQFF. The V call is TRBV20-1, the J call TRBJ2-1, with 13 bases lining up with TRBD2. The CDR3 runs to 17 residues. Germline CDR1 is DFQATT and CDR2 is SNEGSKA (reference sequence). After removal of 0 bases from V and 4 bases from J, the junction contained 6 bases not matched to a gene.

J is TRBJ1-1 and V is TRBV27, with D perhaps TRBD1 (6 bases). The CDR3 sequence is 12 residues long. The germline gives CDR1 MNHEY, CDR2 SMNVEV (reference sequence). CDR3 coding DNA: TGTGGTGAGGGGGGGTGGATGACTGAAGCTTTCTTT. It is translated as CGEGGWMTEAFF.

This clonotype was counted only a few times. V usage is TRBV5-1 and J usage is TRBJ2-3, with D hard to call. Trimming removed 4 bases from V and 0 bases from J, with 15 bases in between. This CDR3 has 16 residues. The germline CDR1 and CDR2 sequences are SGHRS and YFSETQ. The CDR3 DNA sequence: TGCGCCAGCAGCCGTCTCCAGTACACTAGCACAGATACGCAGTATTTT. It translates to CASSRLQYTSTDTQYF.